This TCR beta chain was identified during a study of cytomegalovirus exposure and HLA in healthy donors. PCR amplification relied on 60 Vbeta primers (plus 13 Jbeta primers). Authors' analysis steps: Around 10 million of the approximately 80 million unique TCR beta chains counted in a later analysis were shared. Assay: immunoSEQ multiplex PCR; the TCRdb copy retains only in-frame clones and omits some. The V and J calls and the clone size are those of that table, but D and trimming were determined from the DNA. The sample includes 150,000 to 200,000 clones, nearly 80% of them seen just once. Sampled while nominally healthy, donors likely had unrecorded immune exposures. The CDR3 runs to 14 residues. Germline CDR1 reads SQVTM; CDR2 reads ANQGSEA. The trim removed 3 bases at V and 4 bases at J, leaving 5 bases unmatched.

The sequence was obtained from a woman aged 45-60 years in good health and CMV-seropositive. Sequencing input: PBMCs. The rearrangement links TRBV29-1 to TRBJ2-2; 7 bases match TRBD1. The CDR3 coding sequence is TGCAGCGTTGAGACAGGGTTGTTCACCGGGGAGCTGTTTTTT. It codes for CSVETGLFTGELFF.